Following are 23 T cell receptor beta chains from one sample sequenced in a study of blood T cell repertoires in COVID-19. The method was immunoSEQ multiplex PCR; TCRdb's version includes in-frame clones alone and lacks a portion of them. The profile covers 80,000 or so clones, with about 88% appearing a single time and approximately 9.9% taken by the ten largest. The specimen sequenced was peripheral blood. Receptors originate from a man aged 55 to 69 with COVID-19, enrolled during active disease.

V and J are TRBV7-9 and TRBJ2-2; no firm D call. The V gene lost 4 bases and the J gene lost 1 base, with 4 bases spanning the gap. The germline CDR1 and CDR2 sequences are SEHNR and FQNEAQ (reference sequence). This CDR3 has 13 amino acids. Here the CDR3 reads CASSSGNTGELFF. The CDR3, as DNA: TGTGCCAGCAGCTCGGGGAACACCGGGGAGCTGTTTTTT.

The rearrangement joins TRBV2 to TRBJ2-1; 9 positions agree with TRBD1. The CDR3 is 15 residues long. The V gene's germline CDR1 is SNHLY and CDR2 FYNNEI. With V trimmed by 4 bases and J by 6 bases, 7 bases remained unmatched. The CDR3 DNA is TGTGCCAGCAGTGCCCGGGACAGGGCCGCCAATGAGCAGTTCTTC. Translating it yields CASSARDRAANEQFF. The full variable domain, in which reference TRBV2 and TRBJ2-1 provide the parts outside the CDR3, is EPEVTQTPSHQVTQMGQEVILRCVPISNHLYFYWYRQILGQKVEFLVSFYNNEISEKSEIFDDQFSVERPDGSNFTLKIRSTKLEDSAMYFCASSARDRAANEQFFGPGTRLTVL.

The chain is built from TRBV5-1 and TRBJ2-1, with a tentative D call TRBD2 (5 bases). V lost 5 bases, J lost 4 bases, and 16 bases lay in between. CDR3 size: 15 residues. Germline CDR1 is SGHRS and CDR2 is YFSETQ. The CDR3 reads CASSYRPSGYNEQFF. The CDR3 DNA reads as TGCGCCAGCAGTTATCGACCCAGCGGTTACAATGAGCAGTTCTTC.

This chain joins TRBV6-1 and TRBJ2-1; D ambiguous. Germline V gene data show CDR1 as MNHNS and CDR2 as SASEGT. Trimming stripped 2 bases from V and 0 bases from J, with 11 bases between. The CDR3 runs to 16 residues. CDR3 DNA: TGTGCCAGCAGTGAACAGGTCTTTGGCTCCTACAATGAGCAGTTCTTC. This sequence encodes CASSEQVFGSYNEQFF.

This sequence joins TRBV28 and TRBJ2-2; D is ambiguous. CDR1 MDHEN and CDR2 SYDVKM come from the germline V gene. CDR3 size: 15 residues. Trimming removed 0 bases from V and 4 bases from J, with 9 bases in between. This chain's CDR3 is CASSLWTFGTGELFF. CDR3 sequence (DNA): TGTGCCAGCAGTTTATGGACATTTGGCACCGGGGAGCTGTTTTTT.

This chain connects TRBV10-2 to TRBJ2-7; D gene ambiguous. The CDR3 spans 16 residues. V lost 0 bases, J lost 0 bases, and 12 bases lay in between. CDR1 is WSHSY, CDR2 SAAADI, per germline. The CDR3 DNA reads TGCGCCAGCAGTGAGTCGGTCGAGATTCTCTCCTACGAGCAGTACTTC. It translates to CASSESVEILSYEQYF.

The V and J genes are TRBV14 and TRBJ1-2, with D possibly being TRBD1 (5 bases). The V end lost 4 bases, the J end lost 0 bases, and 24 bases lay between the germline ends. Per the germline V gene, CDR1 is SGHDN and CDR2 is FVKESK. This CDR3 comprises 19 residues. CDR3 residues: CASSRSRGAGMRANYGYTF. The CDR3 DNA sequence: TGTGCCAGCAGCCGAAGTCGTGGGGCAGGGATGCGAGCTAACTATGGCTACACCTTC.

The gene calls are TRBV6-1 and TRBJ1-6, with 9 bases fitting TRBD1. The trim removed 3 bases at V and 8 bases at J, leaving 2 bases unmatched. CDR1 and CDR2 from the germline V gene are MNHNS and SASEGT. The CDR3 length is 14 residues. The CDR3 reads CASSDRDRDSPLHF. CDR3 nucleotide sequence: TGTGCCAGCAGTGACCGGGACAGGGATTCACCCCTCCACTTT.

V is TRBV28 and J is TRBJ2-5; D possibly corresponds to TRBD1 (6 bases). In germline, CDR1 is MDHEN, CDR2 SYDVKM. This CDR3 is 14 amino acids long. V lost 6 bases to trimming and J lost 1 base, with 12 bases between them. CDR3 residues: CASRPGHFQETQYF. CDR3 DNA: TGTGCCAGCAGACCGGGACATTTCCAAGAGACCCAGTACTTC. Variable domain in full (rest from reference TRBV28 and TRBJ2-5): DVKVTQSSRYLVKRTGEKVFLECVQDMDHENMFWYRQDPGLGLRLIYFSYDVKMKEKGDIPEGYSVSREKKERFSLILESASTNQTSMYLCASRPGHFQETQYFGPGTRLLVL.

The rearrangement uses TRBV2 and TRBJ1-5; 8 bases match TRBD1. Unmatched junction bases numbered 4, after V lost 9 bases and J lost 0 bases. This CDR3 has 14 residues. Germline CDR1 is SNHLY and CDR2 is FYNNEI. CDR3 DNA: TGTGCCAGTCAGGACAGGGATAGCAATCAGCCCCAGCATTTT. This translates into CASQDRDSNQPQHF. Based on the CDR3 plus reference TRBV2 and TRBJ1-5, the full variable domain is EPEVTQTPSHQVTQMGQEVILRCVPISNHLYFYWYRQILGQKVEFLVSFYNNEISEKSEIFDDQFSVERPDGSNFTLKIRSTKLEDSAMYFCASQDRDSNQPQHFGDGTRLSIL.

The table lists this clone with a few counts. The CDR3 loop is CASSPAGSRTGELFF. The CDR3, as DNA: TGTGCCAGCAGCCCCGCTGGGAGTCGCACCGGGGAGCTGTTTTTT. V gene TRBV7-9 combines with J gene TRBJ2-2; perhaps TRBD2 as D (5 bases). The CDR3 has 15 residues. The germline CDR1 and CDR2 sequences are SEHNR and FQNEAQ (reference sequence). V was pared by 5 bases and J by 4 bases, with 14 bases between.

CDR3 loop: CATRDRDPRDQPQHF. DNA of the CDR3: TGTGCCACCCGGGACAGGGACCCCCGAGATCAGCCCCAGCATTTT. This chain uses TRBV19 with TRBJ1-5; 9 bases line up with TRBD1. Germline values: CDR1 LNHDA, CDR2 SQIVND (reference sequence). V lost 10 bases to trimming and J lost 5 bases; unmatched junction nucleotides: 12. The CDR3 consists of 15 residues.

The rearrangement joins TRBV6-5 to TRBJ1-1; a weak D match, TRBD1 (5 bases). The V gene lost 5 bases and the J gene lost 1 base, with 14 bases spanning the gap. The CDR3 sequence is 15 residues long. Germline V gives CDR1 MNHEY, CDR2 SVGAGI. CDR3 amino acids: CASSRGTTGNTEAFF. The CDR3 DNA reads TGTGCCAGCAGTAGAGGCACCACAGGGAACACTGAAGCTTTCTTT.

The chain links TRBV30 to TRBJ1-2, with D uncertain. Trimming shortened V by 2 bases and J by 5 bases, and 12 bases separated the two germline ends. The CDR3 consists of 13 residues. Germline assignment: CDR1 GTSNPN and CDR2 SVGIG (reference sequence). CDR3 loop: CAWSPASGYGYTF. The CDR3 DNA is TGTGCCTGGAGTCCAGCCTCCGGGTATGGCTACACCTTC.

The rearrangement uses TRBV9 and TRBJ1-6; TRBD1 matches at 7 bases. CDR1 and CDR2 from the germline V gene are SGDLS and YYNGEE. V lost 2 bases to trimming and J lost 9 bases; unmatched junction nucleotides: 5. This CDR3 has 14 amino acids. The DNA of the CDR3 is TGTGCCAGCAGCGTTCGACAGGGAGGTTCACCCCTCCACTTT. Protein: CASSVRQGGSPLHF. Filled out from reference TRBV9 and TRBJ1-6, the complete variable domain reads DSGVTQTPKHLITATGQRVTLRCSPRSGDLSVYWYQQSLDQGLQFLIQYYNGEERAKGNILERFSAQQFPDLHSELNLSSLELGDSALYFCASSVRQGGSPLHFGNGTRLTVT.

The rearrangement uses TRBV9 and TRBJ1-1, with D unresolved. The length of the CDR3 is 17 residues. Trimming removed 1 base at V and 7 bases at J, with 23 bases between. Germline V CDR1 and CDR2: SGDLS, YYNGEE. This CDR3 is CASSVYPLEDFVDEAFF. The CDR3 coding sequence is TGTGCCAGCAGCGTATATCCTCTAGAGGATTTTGTGGATGAAGCTTTCTTT.

This clone was found once. The chain carries TRBV12-3 or TRBV12-4 and TRBJ2-5; D may be TRBD1 (8 bases). The V end lost 6 bases, the J end lost 5 bases, and 13 bases lay between the germline ends. The CDR3 covers 13 residues. CDR3 residues: CASRTGGDETQYF. For the CDR3, the DNA is TGTGCCAGCAGAACAGGGGGGGACGAGACCCAGTACTTC.

This sequence joins TRBV6-6 and TRBJ2-7; 7 bases match TRBD1. Trimming at V came to 6 bases and at J to 0 bases, leaving 14 bases not matched to a gene. This CDR3 contains 17 residues. Germline CDR1 is MNHNY and CDR2 is SVGAGI (reference sequence). CDR3 sequence reads: CASSRTIRDSYSYEQYF. Written as DNA, the CDR3 is TGTGCCAGCAGCCGAACTATTCGGGACAGTTACTCCTACGAGCAGTACTTC.

This clone has only a few counts. The chain links TRBV7-6 to TRBJ2-7; 7 nucleotides align to TRBD2. V lost 1 base to trimming and J lost 3 bases; unmatched junction nucleotides: 9. CDR3 size: 16 residues. Germline V gives CDR1 SGHVS, CDR2 FNYEAQ. The DNA for the CDR3 is TGTGCCAGCAGCTTAGGTCGGCTAGCGGACCTCTACGAGCAGTACTTC. It codes for CASSLGRLADLYEQYF.

This clone came up once. The rearrangement uses TRBV28 and TRBJ2-3, with 7 positions matching TRBD1. V lost 2 bases to trimming and J lost 14 bases; unmatched junction nucleotides: 13. Germline V gene data show CDR1 as MDHEN and CDR2 as SYDVKM. There are 14 residues in the CDR3. CDR3 loop: CASSLGTASQQRYF. As DNA, the CDR3 is TGTGCCAGCAGTTTAGGGACAGCTTCCCAACAGAGGTATTTT.

The chain employs TRBV29-1 and TRBJ2-7, with 10 bases lining up with TRBD2. The germline gives CDR1 SQVTM, CDR2 ANQGSEA. After removal of 5 bases from V and 3 bases from J, the junction contained 4 bases not matched to a gene. The CDR3 runs 13 residues. The CDR3 loop reads CSVTPSGSYEQYF. For the CDR3, the DNA is TGCAGCGTTACCCCTAGCGGGAGCTACGAGCAGTACTTC.

This chain connects TRBV30 to TRBJ2-5, with 8 bases identical to TRBD1. Trimming took 0 bases from V and 5 from J; bases not matched to a gene: 5. The length of the CDR3 is 14 residues. The germline V gene has CDR1 GTSNPN and CDR2 SVGIG (reference sequence). CDR3 protein: CAWSVPGQEETQYF. The CDR3 DNA is TGTGCCTGGAGTGTACCGGGACAGGAGGAGACCCAGTACTTC.

The chain joins TRBV6-6 to TRBJ2-1, with a possible D match to TRBD2 (6 bases). The CDR3 extends over 14 amino acids. V was trimmed by 6 bases and J by 4 bases, leaving 13 bases between them. CDR1 is MNHNY and CDR2 is SVGAGI in the germline V gene (reference sequence). The CDR3 sequence: CASRPQTRYNEQFF. In DNA form, the CDR3 reads TGTGCCAGCAGGCCTCAGACTAGATACAATGAGCAGTTCTTC.